This TCR beta chain was found in a study of cytomegalovirus exposure and HLA in healthy donors. Overall study results and limits: TCR beta chains numbering more than 150 were designated cytomegalovirus-associated. Subsequent analysis revealed that first-cohort TCR clusters tended to co-occur in the approximately 120 validation repertoires. The classifier reportedly diagnosed cytomegalovirus status with high specificity and sensitivity.

Clones were read by immunoSEQ multiplex PCR, and TCRdb kept only the in-frame ones, dropping some. This sample has 120,000 to 150,000 clones, with roughly 90% found just once. Trimming cost V 3 bases and J 3 bases; bases outside gene matches: 11. The CDR3 has 16 residues. Germline lookup yields CDR1 MDHEN and CDR2 SYDVKM. On this clone itself: Its target is not known.

This TCR came from a man between 18 and 35 years old in good health and CMV-seronegative. The sequenced sample was PBMCs. V gene TRBV28 combines with J gene TRBJ2-7; 7 bases map to TRBD1. This chain's CDR3 is CASSFRKDRSFYEQYF. CDR3 nucleotide sequence: TGTGCCAGCAGTTTTCGTAAGGACAGGTCATTCTACGAGCAGTACTTC.